Below, 18 T cell receptor beta chains from the same sample are listed, as sequenced in a study of blood T cell repertoires in COVID-19. Libraries were prepared by immunoSEQ multiplex PCR; TCRdb keeps only in-frame clonotypes and omits some of them. The profile shows 220,000 or so clones, more than 75% of them singletons. Sequenced: PBMCs or T cells enriched from blood (not recorded which). The receptors shown here come from a woman aged 45-60 years who had recovered from COVID-19.

This clone was counted a single time. This chain joins TRBV12-3 or TRBV12-4 and TRBJ2-1, with D unclear. The CDR3 runs 12 residues. Trimming stripped 2 bases from V and 8 bases from J, with 7 bases between. The CDR3, as DNA: TGTGCCAGCAGTTTAATCCAGGATGAGCAGTTCTTC. Translated: CASSLIQDEQFF.

The chain couples TRBV4-1 to TRBJ1-2, with D unclear. The CDR3 contains 14 residues. The V and J ends lost 1 base and 8 bases respectively, with 14 bases between them. Germline lookup yields CDR1 MGHRA and CDR2 YSYEKL. Written as DNA, the CDR3 is TGCGCCAGCAGCCAAGCGCCCCGCGGTAGAGGCTACACCTTC. As protein: CASSQAPRGRGYTF.

This chain connects TRBV24-1 to TRBJ2-1; 12 bases fit TRBD2. Germline V CDR1 and CDR2: KGHDR, SFDVKD. Trimming took 6 bases from V and 9 from J; bases not matched to a gene: 5. The CDR3 covers 14 residues. CDR3 protein: CATSSLAGGSEQFF. The DNA for the CDR3 is TGTGCCACCAGTTCCCTAGCGGGAGGGAGTGAGCAGTTCTTC.

The V and J genes are TRBV28 and TRBJ1-5; D possibly corresponds to TRBD1 (5 bases). Per the germline V gene, CDR1 is MDHEN and CDR2 is SYDVKM. With 3 bases removed from V and 1 base from J, the gap between germline ends came to 10 bases. The CDR3 runs 15 residues. This CDR3 reads CASSLWGPSNQPQHF. DNA for the CDR3: TGTGCCAGCAGTTTGTGGGGCCCAAGCAATCAGCCCCAGCATTTT.

This clone was detected only once. CDR3 amino acids: CASSLYGQGASTEAFF. CDR3 DNA sequence: TGCGCCAGCAGCTTGTACGGACAGGGGGCGAGCACTGAAGCTTTCTTT. This sequence joins TRBV5-1 and TRBJ1-1; 11 positions agree with TRBD1. CDR3 length: 16 amino acids. J was trimmed by 4 bases and V by 1 base; bases with no gene match: 6. The germline gives CDR1 SGHRS, CDR2 YFSETQ.

The chain uses TRBV2 and TRBJ2-7; weak D call: TRBD2 (5 bases). Germline V gene data show CDR1 as SNHLY and CDR2 as FYNNEI. V was shortened by 4 bases and J by 0 bases, with 16 bases between the two germline ends. The CDR3 consists of 16 residues. This CDR3 is CASSGTVYESSYEQYF. The CDR3 DNA is TGTGCCAGCAGTGGGACTGTCTACGAGAGCTCCTACGAGCAGTACTTC.

The chain links TRBV7-2 to TRBJ2-5; 9 bases agree with TRBD2. Losses at the gene ends were 3 bases for V and 5 bases for J; bases not matched to a gene: 10. Looked up from germline, CDR1 is SGHTA and CDR2 is FQGNSA. The CDR3 totals 16 residues. CDR3 in amino acids: CASSFFAGGPWETQYF. CDR3 DNA: TGTGCCAGCAGCTTTTTCGCGGGAGGGCCTTGGGAGACCCAGTACTTC.

The chain couples TRBV6-2 or TRBV6-3 to TRBJ2-1; 14 bases map to TRBD2. The V gene end was trimmed by 6 bases and the J gene end by 7 bases; junction bases not matched to a gene: 5. The CDR3 runs to 15 residues. Per germline, CDR1 MNHEY and CDR2 SVGEGT. CDR3 bases: TGTGCCAGCAGCACCGGGACTAGCGGGAGTAATGAGCAGTTCTTC. This translates into CASSTGTSGSNEQFF.

V usage is TRBV28 and J usage is TRBJ2-6; D gene uncertain. Germline lookup yields CDR1 MDHEN and CDR2 SYDVKM. The CDR3 length is 17 residues. Trimming stripped 6 bases from V and 0 bases from J, with 15 bases between. The CDR3 coding sequence is TGTGCCAGCAGACCAGGCATCCGGATCTCTGGGGCCAACGTCCTGACTTTC. It yields the protein CASRPGIRISGANVLTF.

The chain employs TRBV7-2 and TRBJ1-2; 9 positions match TRBD1. The germline V gene encodes CDR1 SGHTA and CDR2 FQGNSA. V dropped 5 bases and J dropped 1; count of bases not matched to a gene: 8. The CDR3 has 16 residues. The CDR3 reads CASSPRTGESNYGYTF. The CDR3 DNA follows: TGTGCCAGCAGCCCCAGGACAGGGGAGAGTAACTATGGCTACACCTTC. The full variable domain, completed using reference TRBV7-2 and TRBJ1-2, is GAGVSQSPSNKVTEKGKDVELRCDPISGHTALYWYRQSLGQGLEFLIYFQGNSAPDKSGLPSDRFSAERTGGSVSTLTIQRTQQEDSAVYLCASSPRTGESNYGYTFGSGTRLTVV.

J is TRBJ1-6 and V is TRBV19, with TRBD1 matching over 7 bases. CDR3 length equals 13 residues. Germline CDR1 reads LNHDA; CDR2 reads SQIVND (reference sequence). V gave up 5 bases and J gave up 8 bases; unmatched junction bases: 3. CDR3 region: CASSRDSDSPLHF. The DNA of the CDR3 is TGTGCCAGTAGTCGGGACAGCGATTCACCCCTCCACTTT. Based on the CDR3 plus reference TRBV19 and TRBJ1-6, the full variable domain is DGGITQSPKYLFRKEGQNVTLSCEQNLNHDAMYWYRQDPGQGLRLIYYSQIVNDFQKGDIAEGYSVSREKKESFPLTVTSAQKNPTAFYLCASSRDSDSPLHFGNGTRLTVT.

The V call is TRBV19, the J call TRBJ2-1; 8 nucleotides agree with TRBD2. The trim removed 6 bases at V and 7 bases at J, leaving 8 bases unmatched. The germline V gene has CDR1 LNHDA and CDR2 SQIVND (reference sequence). This CDR3 contains 14 residues. The CDR3 reads CASRVGTSRNEQFF. The CDR3 DNA reads as TGTGCCAGTAGAGTCGGGACTAGTCGGAATGAGCAGTTCTTC.

The rearrangement joins TRBV24-1 to TRBJ2-3, with 10 bases lining up with TRBD1. Trimming at V came to 4 bases and at J to 5 bases, leaving 8 bases not matched to a gene. The germline CDR1 and CDR2 sequences are KGHDR and SFDVKD. The CDR3 runs to 16 residues. CDR3 DNA: TGTGCCACCAGTGAACGGGGGACAGGGGAGGGAGATACGCAGTATTTT. Translation gives CATSERGTGEGDTQYF.

The chain recombines TRBV11-2 with TRBJ2-2; 9 positions agree with TRBD2. V lost 4 bases, J lost 9 bases, and 15 bases stayed unmatched. Germline lookup yields CDR1 SGHAT and CDR2 FQNNGV. The CDR3 contains 17 residues. CDR3 sequence (DNA): TGTGCCAGCAGCTGGGGGGCGGGAGGGATTATCCGCCGGGAGCTGTTTTTT. It yields the protein CASSWGAGGIIRRELFF.

Regarding this clone: Its ends do not fully match the called genes, so a read error is possible. J is TRBJ1-5 and V is TRBV5-1, with 10 bases fitting TRBD1. The germline CDR1 and CDR2 sequences are SGHRS and YFSETQ. The CDR3 extends over 14 amino acids. The CDR3 nucleotides are TGCGCCAGCAGTTTGGACAGGGGGAGTCAGCCCCAGCATTTT. Its translation is CASSLDRGSQPQHF.

This chain links TRBV9 with TRBJ1-2, with 9 bases lining up with TRBD1. CDR1 SGDLS and CDR2 YYNGEE come from the germline V gene. CDR3 length: 14 amino acids. The ends lost 4 bases at V and 7 bases at J; junction bases unmatched: 8. CDR3 sequence: CASSPQGQGFGYTF. The CDR3 DNA reads as TGTGCCAGCAGCCCTCAAGGACAGGGGTTTGGCTACACCTTC.

V is TRBV28 and J is TRBJ2-3; D is perhaps TRBD1 (6 bases). Trimming took off 2 bases at V and 2 bases at J, with 8 bases between the two ends. Germline V gene lookup returns CDR1 MDHEN and CDR2 SYDVKM. CDR3 length equals 14 residues. DNA for the CDR3: TGTGCCAGCAGTTTACGACAGGACACAGATACGCAGTATTTT. Its protein is CASSLRQDTDTQYF. Variable domain in full (rest from reference TRBV28 and TRBJ2-3): DVKVTQSSRYLVKRTGEKVFLECVQDMDHENMFWYRQDPGLGLRLIYFSYDVKMKEKGDIPEGYSVSREKKERFSLILESASTNQTSMYLCASSLRQDTDTQYFGPGTRLTVL.

The rearrangement joins TRBV5-5 to TRBJ1-1, with 7 bases lining up with TRBD1. From germline, CDR1 is SGHKS and CDR2 YYEKEE (reference sequence). V trimming: 0 bases; J trimming: 1 base; junction bases outside the gene matches: 6. There are 16 residues in the CDR3. The CDR3 nucleotides are TGTGCCAGCAGCTTGGCCACCGGGACAGCGAACACTGAAGCTTTCTTT. This encodes CASSLATGTANTEAFF.